This TCR beta chain stems from a study of T cell responses to AZD1222 COVID-19 vaccine. Method: immunoSEQ multiplex PCR; TCRdb's copy keeps in-frame clones and lacks some. The table lists about 110,000 clones, roughly 92% of them singletons, with approximately 2.7% in the top ten. The CDR3 length is 14 residues. The germline V gene has CDR1 WSHSY and CDR2 SAAADI. V lost 0 bases to trimming and J lost 7 bases, with 9 bases between them. The V and J genes are TRBV10-2 and TRBJ2-2, with D possibly TRBD2 on 5 matching bases. The TCR sequence derives from an adult who received the AZD1222 COVID-19 vaccine. Sequencing was performed on peripheral blood, taken 28 days after the second AZD1222 dose. The CDR3 nucleotides are TGCGCCAGCAGTGAGTCAGGCGGAGGCGGGGAGCTGTTTTTT. Its translation: CASSESGGGGELFF.